Presented here are 31 T cell receptor beta chains from one specimen sequenced in a study of cytomegalovirus exposure and HLA in healthy donors. The primer mix had 60 Vbeta and 13 Jbeta primers. Assay: immunoSEQ multiplex PCR; the TCRdb copy retains only in-frame clones and omits some. The sample has more than 150,000 clones, 75% to 90% seen once. The sample consisted of PBMCs. The receptors here all came from a middle-aged man in good health and CMV-seronegative.

V is TRBV25-1 and J is TRBJ1-2; 9 nucleotides line up with TRBD1. V gave up 11 bases and J gave up 1 base; unmatched junction bases: 8. The germline V gene has CDR1 MGHDK and CDR2 SYGVNS. CDR3 length equals 14 residues. The CDR3 nucleotides are TGTGCCTCCCAGCCGACAGGGGGTAACTATGGCTACACCTTC. Protein product: CASQPTGGNYGYTF.

The rearrangement uses TRBV5-1 and TRBJ2-7; 8 bases align to TRBD2. V trimming: 3 bases; J trimming: 2 bases; junction bases outside the gene matches: 10. The germline CDR1 and CDR2 sequences are SGHRS and YFSETQ. The CDR3 is 16 amino acids. CDR3 residues: CASSWGGAGGPYEQYF. In nucleotides, the CDR3 is TGCGCCAGCAGCTGGGGAGGGGCGGGAGGTCCCTACGAGCAGTACTTC.

This clone was counted once. The chain joins TRBV7-2 to TRBJ2-4; D possibly corresponds to TRBD1 (5 bases). Germline CDR1 and CDR2: SGHTA and FQGNSA. The CDR3 extends over 14 amino acids. V shed 4 bases and J shed 2 bases, with 9 bases lying between them. CDR3 coding DNA: TGTGCCAGCAGCTCCCAGGGTCCCAAAAACATTCAGTACTTC. This codes for CASSSQGPKNIQYF.

The rearrangement joins TRBV7-2 to TRBJ2-7; the match to TRBD2 covers 8 bases. CDR1 is SGHTA and CDR2 is FQGNSA in the germline V gene. Trimming removed 1 base from V and 4 bases from J; junction bases left unmatched: 6. This CDR3 is 15 amino acids long. CDR3 DNA: TGTGCCAGCAGCTTAGGAGGCAGCGGGAGATACGAGCAGTACTTC. Translated, it gives CASSLGGSGRYEQYF.

The chain carries TRBV11-2 and TRBJ2-7, with D possibly matching TRBD1 (5 bases). Trimming cost V 5 bases and J 5 bases, with 16 bases left between them. Per the germline V gene, CDR1 is SGHAT and CDR2 is FQNNGV. CDR3 size: 14 residues. CDR3 coding DNA: TGTGCCAGCAGCATCAACCCAGGGTTGGACGAGCAGTACTTC. Translating it yields CASSINPGLDEQYF.

This chain uses TRBV19 with TRBJ2-7, with 7 bases aligning to TRBD1. CDR1 and CDR2 (germline): LNHDA, SQIVND (reference sequence). CDR3 length: 16 residues. With V trimmed by 4 bases and J by 1 base, 10 bases remained unmatched. CDR3 coding DNA: TGTGCCAGTAGTACCTTTCGGACAGGAAGATCCTACGAGCAGTACTTC. Amino acid sequence: CASSTFRTGRSYEQYF.

This chain uses TRBV7-3 with TRBJ1-6; D is perhaps TRBD1 (5 bases). Germline V gene data show CDR1 as SGHTA and CDR2 as FQGTGA. This CDR3 comprises 16 residues. V was cut by 2 bases and J by 5 bases, with 13 bases left in between. The CDR3: CASSLLAGLNNSPLHF. The CDR3 DNA is TGTGCCAGCAGCTTATTGGCAGGGCTGAATAATTCACCCCTCCACTTT.

The chain joins TRBV7-2 to TRBJ2-3, with D perhaps TRBD2 (7 bases). This CDR3 region has 17 residues. Trimming left V 5 bases short and J 3 bases short, with 21 bases between. The germline V gene has CDR1 SGHTA and CDR2 FQGNSA. In DNA, the CDR3 is TGTGCCAGCAGCCCTAGGGGGAGGGCCTTGTTAACAGATACGCAGTATTTT. Protein product: CASSPRGRALLTDTQYF. The entire variable domain, with the rest obtained from reference TRBV7-2 and TRBJ2-3, is as follows: GAGVSQSPSNKVTEKGKDVELRCDPISGHTALYWYRQSLGQGLEFLIYFQGNSAPDKSGLPSDRFSAERTGGSVSTLTIQRTQQEDSAVYLCASSPRGRALLTDTQYFGPGTRLTVL.

The chain employs TRBV19 and TRBJ1-3; 8 positions agree with TRBD1. With 3 bases clipped from V and 3 bases from J, the junction kept 10 bases outside the gene matches. The CDR3 consists of 17 residues. Germline V gives CDR1 LNHDA, CDR2 SQIVND (reference sequence). In nucleotides, the CDR3 is TGTGCCAGTAGTATGTATAACCAGGGGGCGTTTGGAAACACCATATATTTT. It codes for CASSMYNQGAFGNTIYF.

The chain is built from TRBV14 and TRBJ2-3; a possible D gene is TRBD2 (6 bases). The CDR3 has 16 residues. With 7 bases removed from V and 4 bases from J, the gap between germline ends came to 21 bases. Germline CDR1 is SGHDN and CDR2 is FVKESK. The CDR3 DNA is TGTGCCAGCACTAAAAGGGCGCTAGCGTGGGCAGATACGCAGTATTTT. Protein: CASTKRALAWADTQYF.

The chain uses TRBV5-1 and TRBJ1-2; 7 bases agree with TRBD1. CDR3 size: 15 residues. Germline V gene lookup returns CDR1 SGHRS and CDR2 YFSETQ. Trimming took 0 bases from V and 5 from J; bases not matched to a gene: 7. The chain's CDR3 is CASSLGPTGEYGYTF. The CDR3 DNA reads as TGCGCCAGCAGCTTGGGACCTACAGGGGAGTATGGCTACACCTTC.

V and J are TRBV6-1 and TRBJ1-6; TRBD1 is a possible D gene (6 bases). CDR1 is MNHNS and CDR2 is SASEGT in the germline V gene. Trimming pared 10 bases from V and 6 bases from J, leaving 13 bases between. The CDR3 runs 13 residues. DNA of the CDR3: TGTGCCACGCGACAGGCCAGTAATTCACCCCTCCACTTT. Protein sequence: CATRQASNSPLHF.

J is TRBJ2-7 and V is TRBV9; 10 bases are a match to TRBD2. Germline V CDR1 and CDR2: SGDLS, YYNGEE. The CDR3 consists of 16 residues. The junction had 10 bases not matched to a gene; V was cut back by 4 bases and J by 3 bases. The DNA for the CDR3 is TGTGCCAGCAGCAGGTCTCTAGCGGGGGAAATCTACGAGCAGTACTTC. This sequence encodes CASSRSLAGEIYEQYF.

The chain employs TRBV2 and TRBJ1-1; a possible D gene is TRBD1 (5 bases). The V end lost 4 bases, the J end lost 7 bases, and 13 bases lay between the germline ends. Looked up from germline, CDR1 is SNHLY and CDR2 is FYNNEI. The CDR3 consists of 13 residues. The CDR3 coding sequence is TGTGCCAGCAGTGTGGGGCGCTTTAATGAAGCTTTCTTT. It encodes CASSVGRFNEAFF.

The rearrangement uses TRBV12-5 and TRBJ2-3; 8 nucleotides match TRBD2. Germline V gene data show CDR1 as LGHNT and CDR2 as FRNRAP. V shed 0 bases and J 4 bases; nucleotides not matched to a gene: 6. The CDR3 runs to 16 residues. DNA of the CDR3: TGTGCTAGTGGTTTGGTCCCTAGCGGGTGCCCAGATACGCAGTATTTT. Its protein is CASGLVPSGCPDTQYF.

This clone was recorded only once. This chain links TRBV6-5 with TRBJ2-7; perhaps TRBD1 as D (5 bases). The CDR3 loop spans 14 amino acids. Deletions cut 0 bases from V and 1 base from J, with 7 bases between. Per the germline V gene, CDR1 is MNHEY and CDR2 is SVGAGI. As DNA, the CDR3 is TGTGCCAGCAGTTACTCGTACAGGTCCTACGAGCAGTACTTC. Protein: CASSYSYRSYEQYF.

This chain connects TRBV5-1 to TRBJ1-1; 7 bases map to TRBD1. The CDR3 length is 14 residues. CDR1 is SGHRS and CDR2 is YFSETQ in the germline V gene. After removal of 3 bases from V and 5 bases from J, the junction contained 7 bases not matched to a gene. The CDR3 reads CASSSWDRLTEAFF. The CDR3 coding sequence is TGCGCCAGCAGCTCGTGGGACAGACTTACTGAAGCTTTCTTT.

Notes on this clone: Relative to the germline gene, one junction end is altered; a read error may explain this. Other DNA sequences in this specimen translate into the identical CDR3. The J gene is TRBJ1-2, the V gene TRBV27; D may be TRBD1 (6 bases). The CDR3 has 16 residues. CDR1 is MNHEY, CDR2 SMNVEV, per germline (reference sequence). The CDR3 is CASSETFGGLGYGYTF. In nucleotides, the CDR3 is TGTGCTAGCAGTGAAACCTTCGGGGGGCTTGGCTATGGCTACACCTTC.

This clone was detected once. V and J are TRBV19 and TRBJ2-1; TRBD1 is a possible D gene (6 bases). Trimming removed 6 bases from V and 7 bases from J, with 13 bases in between. Looked up from germline, CDR1 is LNHDA and CDR2 is SQIVND (reference sequence). The CDR3 covers 13 residues. The CDR3 here is CASRRTVINEQFF. CDR3 DNA: TGTGCCAGTAGAAGGACAGTGATTAATGAGCAGTTCTTC.

The rearrangement uses TRBV4-3 and TRBJ2-3; 10 positions match TRBD2. V was clipped by 3 bases and J by 1 base; unmatched bases: 4. This CDR3 region has 16 residues. Germline V lookup: CDR1 LGHNA, CDR2 YSLEER. This CDR3 is CASSQVTSGGTDTQYF. DNA of the CDR3: TGCGCCAGCAGCCAGGTTACTAGCGGGGGCACAGATACGCAGTATTTT.

V is TRBV15 and J is TRBJ2-2, with D possibly being TRBD2 (7 bases). There are 19 residues in the CDR3. V lost 0 bases to trimming and J lost 5 bases, with 22 bases between them. The germline CDR1 and CDR2 sequences are LNHNV and YYDKDF (reference sequence). The CDR3 loop is CATSRDSRGGALITGELFF. CDR3 DNA sequence: TGTGCCACCAGCAGAGATAGTAGGGGGGGCGCCCTGATAACCGGGGAGCTGTTTTTT. Combining the CDR3 with reference TRBV15 and TRBJ2-2 gives the whole variable domain DAMVIQNPRYQVTQFGKPVTLSCSQTLNHNVMYWYQQKSSQAPKLLFHYYDKDFNNEADTPDNFQSRRPNTSFCFLDIRSPGLGDTAMYLCATSRDSRGGALITGELFFGEGSRLTVL.

This sequence joins TRBV4-2 and TRBJ2-3; 7 nucleotides agree with TRBD2. Trimming took 0 bases from V and 0 from J; bases not matched to a gene: 12. The CDR3 runs 19 residues. Per the germline V gene, CDR1 is LGHNA and CDR2 is YNFKEQ. The CDR3 is CASSQDRSRGESSTDTQYF. The CDR3 DNA reads TGTGCCAGCAGCCAAGATCGTTCCCGGGGGGAATCTAGCACAGATACGCAGTATTTT.

The chain joins TRBV6-5 to TRBJ2-1; 8 nucleotides agree with TRBD1. J was trimmed by 7 bases and V by 2 bases; bases with no gene match: 7. This CDR3 is built from 15 residues. Germline values: CDR1 MNHEY, CDR2 SVGAGI. The CDR3 DNA sequence: TGTGCCAGCAGTTACCTGACAGGGGAGGTGAATGAGCAGTTCTTC. Protein sequence: CASSYLTGEVNEQFF.

The chain uses TRBV2 and TRBJ1-5, with TRBD1 as a possible D gene (5 bases). The CDR3 is made up of 14 amino acids. The V and J ends lost 7 bases and 1 base respectively, with 11 bases between them. CDR1 is SNHLY, CDR2 FYNNEI, per germline. The CDR3 region is CASNQGLSNQPQHF. The DNA for the CDR3 is TGTGCCAGCAATCAGGGCTTGAGCAATCAGCCCCAGCATTTT. Full variable domain (missing parts from reference TRBV2 and TRBJ1-5): EPEVTQTPSHQVTQMGQEVILRCVPISNHLYFYWYRQILGQKVEFLVSFYNNEISEKSEIFDDQFSVERPDGSNFTLKIRSTKLEDSAMYFCASNQGLSNQPQHFGDGTRLSIL.

The genes are TRBV7-9 and TRBJ1-3; D unresolved. The CDR3 runs 14 residues. Trimming removed 4 bases from V and 2 bases from J, with 9 bases in between. Germline loops: CDR1 SEHNR, CDR2 FQNEAQ (reference sequence). This CDR3 is CASSSGFTGNTIYF. CDR3 bases: TGTGCCAGCAGCTCGGGGTTTACTGGAAACACCATATATTTT.

This chain links TRBV9 with TRBJ1-3; no clear D. Trimming cost V 1 base and J 4 bases, with 9 bases left between them. CDR1 is SGDLS, CDR2 YYNGEE, per germline. This CDR3 has 14 residues. DNA for the CDR3: TGTGCCAGCAGCGTAATGACGGGAGGAAACACCATATATTTT. Its translation: CASSVMTGGNTIYF.

This chain links TRBV5-4 with TRBJ1-2; TRBD1 agrees at 11 bases. Germline CDR1 reads SGHNT; CDR2 reads YYREEE (reference sequence). The CDR3 covers 16 residues. V lost 4 bases to trimming and J lost 1 base; unmatched junction nucleotides: 6. CDR3 in DNA: TGTGCCAGCAGCAACCGGGACAGGGGGGATAACTATGGCTACACCTTC. It encodes CASSNRDRGDNYGYTF.

The chain is built from TRBV7-3 and TRBJ2-2; TRBD1 aligns across 7 bases. This CDR3 has 13 residues. Germline values: CDR1 SGHTA, CDR2 FQGTGA. The junction had 3 bases not matched to a gene; V was cut back by 6 bases and J by 5 bases. The CDR3: CASRQGNTGELFF. CDR3 DNA sequence: TGTGCCAGCAGACAGGGGAATACCGGGGAGCTGTTTTTT.

This rearrangement joins TRBV6-5 to TRBJ2-1; 13 bases are a match to TRBD2. There are 14 residues in the CDR3. J lost 4 bases, V lost 8 bases, and 2 bases had no gene match. Per germline, CDR1 MNHEY and CDR2 SVGAGI. This chain's CDR3 is CASQGLAGYNEQFF. The CDR3 DNA follows: TGTGCCAGCCAGGGACTAGCGGGATACAATGAGCAGTTCTTC.

This clone was observed a handful of times. This chain joins TRBV7-2 and TRBJ1-5, with a weak D call TRBD1 (5 bases). The CDR3 spans 11 residues. Trimming pared 4 bases from V and 10 bases from J, leaving 8 bases between. Germline V gives CDR1 SGHTA, CDR2 FQGNSA. This CDR3 reads CASSSGGPQHF. DNA of the CDR3: TGTGCCAGCAGCTCGGGGGGTCCCCAGCATTTT.

The chain uses TRBV5-6 and TRBJ1-1; no definite D call. V gave up 2 bases and J gave up 0 bases, with 14 bases separating them. This CDR3 is 16 amino acids long. Germline CDR1 SGHDT, CDR2 YYEEEE. The CDR3 spells CASSLMGSTLNTEAFF. The DNA of the CDR3 is TGTGCCAGCAGCTTAATGGGGAGCACCCTGAACACTGAAGCTTTCTTT.